This TCR beta chain was sequenced during a study of cytomegalovirus exposure and HLA in healthy donors. General study findings and limits: It was reported that TCR beta sequences correctly inferred the HLA-A and HLA-B alleles for most subjects. Previously analyzed data showed that most TCR beta V segments were productive at a frequency of about 87% or about 30%.

This PCR relied on a set of 60 Vbeta primers and 13 Jbeta primers. TCRdb keeps only in-frame clones here, not all; method: immunoSEQ multiplex PCR. Here the sample spans around 200,000 clones, 75% to 85% being singletons. With respect to this clone: Its antigen is not known.

CDR3 size: 15 residues. Germline V gene sequence: CDR1 SGHTA, CDR2 FQGNSA. The V segment lost 3 bases and the J segment 7 bases; nucleotides outside the gene matches: 9. The origin of this receptor is a young woman in good health and CMV-seronegative. The sequencing sample was made of PBMCs. The chain has TRBV7-2 and TRBJ2-1; TRBD2 aligns across 7 bases. The CDR3, as DNA: TGTGCCAGCAGCTTTAACGGACTAGTAGGAAATGAGCAGTTCTTC. The encoded protein is CASSFNGLVGNEQFF. The full variable domain, rest sourced from reference TRBV7-2 and TRBJ2-1, is GAGVSQSPSNKVTEKGKDVELRCDPISGHTALYWYRQSLGQGLEFLIYFQGNSAPDKSGLPSDRFSAERTGGSVSTLTIQRTQQEDSAVYLCASSFNGLVGNEQFFGPGTRLTVL.